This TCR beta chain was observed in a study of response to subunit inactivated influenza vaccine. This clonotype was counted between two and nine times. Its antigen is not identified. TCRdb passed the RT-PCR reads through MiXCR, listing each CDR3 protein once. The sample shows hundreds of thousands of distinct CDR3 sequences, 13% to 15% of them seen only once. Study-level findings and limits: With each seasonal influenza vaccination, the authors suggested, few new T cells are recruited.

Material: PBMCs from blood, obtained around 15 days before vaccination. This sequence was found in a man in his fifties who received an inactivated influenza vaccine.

This CDR3 reads CASSTLGRGDYYGYTF. The CDR3 DNA is TGTGCCAGCAGCACCCTGGGTCGAGGGGACTACTATGGCTACACCTTC. The chain combines TRBV27 with TRBJ1-2; D is possibly TRBD1 (5 bases). The germline gives CDR1 MNHEY, CDR2 SMNVEV (reference sequence). Trimming removed 6 bases from V and 3 bases from J, with 20 bases in between. The CDR3 is 16 residues long.